Sequencing of this T cell receptor beta chain was carried out in a study of radiotherapy plus CTLA-4 blockade in lung cancer. Study as a whole: 18% of patients responded objectively, and about 30% achieved disease control. Study-wide results and limits: Early clone dynamics of blood T cells, plus interferon-beta, reportedly predicted response best. Blood saw expansion of tumor-derived TCR clones after radiotherapy plus ipilimumab.

Of note for this clone: What it binds is unknown.

The method was immunoSEQ multiplex PCR; TCRdb's version includes in-frame clones alone and lacks a portion of them. The sample records some 78,000 clones, about 87% being singletons. The CDR3 loop spans 16 amino acids. Germline assignment: CDR1 MNHNY and CDR2 SVGAGI (reference sequence). The ends lost 5 bases at V and 4 bases at J; junction bases unmatched: 11. Focal radiation plus CTLA-4 blockade with ipilimumab was administered to patients who had chemo-refractory metastatic non-small-cell lung cancer. The specimen comprised peripheral blood, sampled from a patient treated with radiotherapy plus ipilimumab. This sequence originates from a human donor with non-small cell lung cancer who had stable disease on radiotherapy plus ipilimumab. The chain carries TRBV6-6 and TRBJ1-5; 7 bases map to TRBD1. The DNA for the CDR3 is TGTGCCAGCAGTCGACCGGAGGGACAGCCGAATCAGCCCCAGCATTTT. Residues: CASSRPEGQPNQPQHF.